The clone carrying this T cell receptor beta chain came up many times. What it recognizes is unknown. CDR3 length: 14 residues. V dropped 4 bases and J dropped 0; count of bases not matched to a gene: 2. The data were taken from a study of T cells in Graves' hyperthyroidism and ophthalmopathy. The study's findings and limits: Appearing also in blood were most of the thyroid clonotypes expanded above 0.001.

The source material, RNA transcripts, was used to amplify TCR beta CDR3 regions. TCR CDR3 regions were first amplified by RT-PCR with HTBI primers. TCRdb used MiXCR to reprocess the multiplex PCR reads, holding one entry per CDR3 protein. The sample records about 480,000 distinct CDR3 sequences, 13% to 15% being singletons. The sequenced sample was blood. The chain is built from TRBV12-3 or TRBV12-4 and TRBJ1-1; 7 bases match TRBD1. The TCR originated in a woman aged 18-29 years with Graves' hyperthyroidism. CDR3 protein: CASSSQGMNTEAFF. The CDR3 DNA reads TGTGCCAGCAGTTCACAGGGGATGAACACTGAAGCTTTCTTT.